This TCR beta chain was recorded in a study of beta chain features in type 1 diabetes. Study information: Over all samples combined, 107,917,701 sorted cells were examined.

This CDR3 comprises 15 residues. The V and J ends lost 8 bases and 7 bases, in that order; junction bases with no gene match: 13. In all sorted populations, purity surpassed 98%. Every isolated RNA sample was fully reverse transcribed, so sequencing captured expressed TCRB transcripts. The table came from immunoSEQ multiplex PCR; TCRdb's copy has only in-frame clones and leaves some out. The table includes tens of thousands of clones, approximately 44% detected once. This clone was picked up a small number of times. The target antigen is unknown. Findings and caveats of the study: Healthy donors had naive, central memory and Treg TCRB repertoires that appeared less similar than those seen among patients. Patients with Type 1 diabetes showed moderately but significantly shorter TCRB CDR3s in all four CD4+ subsets.

Sample: stem cell memory CD4+ T cells from blood. V and J are TRBV23-1 and TRBJ1-4, with TRBD1 matching 7 bases. TRBV23-1 has ORF status, its function being uncertain. This clonotype was sampled from a man younger than 45 with type 1 diabetes. The CDR3 spells CASAKPGQPPEKLFF. In nucleotides, the CDR3 is TGCGCCAGCGCTAAGCCGGGACAGCCTCCTGAAAAACTGTTTTTT.